What follows is one TCR beta chain and its context. What it binds is unknown. RNA transcripts yielded amplified TCR beta CDR3 regions. RT-PCR in the first round used HTBI primers; a second-round multiplex PCR followed. TCRdb used MiXCR to reprocess the multiplex PCR reads, holding one entry per CDR3 protein. This table has almost 750,000 distinct CDR3 sequences, 35% to 50% appearing once. The data derive from a study of Graves' ophthalmopathy and Graves' hyperthyroidism. The study, taken as a whole, reports: With approximately 88% sensitivity and about 83% specificity, a 13-signature model separated ophthalmopathy from stable hyperthyroidism.

Sequencing was carried out using peripheral blood. This TCR was sampled from an adult man with Graves' ophthalmopathy.

CDR3 amino acids: CASSARDKGQGDGYTF. In DNA form, the CDR3 reads TGTGCCAGCAGTGCTAGAGATAAGGGACAGGGGGATGGCTACACCTTC. The chain employs TRBV25-1 and TRBJ1-2, with TRBD1 matching 11 bases. The CDR3 consists of 16 residues. Germline trimming cut 4 bases from V and 6 bases from J; bases unmatched to any gene: 10. CDR1 and CDR2 (germline): MGHDK, SYGVNS.